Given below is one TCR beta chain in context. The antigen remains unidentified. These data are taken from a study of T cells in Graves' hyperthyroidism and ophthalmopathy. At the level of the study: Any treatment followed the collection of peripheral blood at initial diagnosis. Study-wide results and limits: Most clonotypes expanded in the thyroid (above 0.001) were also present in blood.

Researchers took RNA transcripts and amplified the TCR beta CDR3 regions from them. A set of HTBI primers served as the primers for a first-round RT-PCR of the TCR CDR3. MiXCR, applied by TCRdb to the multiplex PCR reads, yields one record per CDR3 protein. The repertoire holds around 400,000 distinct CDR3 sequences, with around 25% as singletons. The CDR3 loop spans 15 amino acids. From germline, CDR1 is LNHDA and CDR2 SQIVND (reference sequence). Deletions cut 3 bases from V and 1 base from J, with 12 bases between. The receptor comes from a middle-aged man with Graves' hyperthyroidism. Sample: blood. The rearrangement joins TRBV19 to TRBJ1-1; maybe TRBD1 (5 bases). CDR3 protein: CASSIGHPKNTEAFF. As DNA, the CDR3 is TGTGCCAGTAGTATTGGACATCCGAAGAACACTGAAGCTTTCTTT.